Listed here are 30 T cell receptor beta chains from one sample, sequenced in a study of Graves' ophthalmopathy and Graves' hyperthyroidism. Amplifying from RNA transcripts, the study obtained TCR beta CDR3 regions. RT-PCR with HTBI primers came first, then second-round multiplex PCR. TCRdb recomputed calls from the multiplex PCR reads with MiXCR, one row per CDR3 protein. The sample holds approximately 160,000 distinct CDR3 sequences, less than 45% seen once. Source material: peripheral blood. These TCRs come from a woman aged 35 to 49 with Graves' ophthalmopathy.

The rearrangement joins TRBV6-1 to TRBJ2-5; D not certain. CDR1 and CDR2 from the germline V gene are MNHNS and SASEGT. There are 14 residues in the CDR3. Trimming pared 7 bases from V and 4 bases from J, leaving 16 bases between. The CDR3 region is CASTRALTTETQYF. Here the CDR3 DNA reads TGTGCCAGCACTAGAGCACTTACAACAGAGACCCAGTACTTC.

In this sample, this clonotype turned up many times. This chain uses TRBV28 with TRBJ2-7; TRBD1 or TRBD2 may be the D gene (5 bases each). The CDR3 extends over 14 amino acids. Germline V gene sequence: CDR1 MDHEN, CDR2 SYDVKM. V gave up 2 bases and J gave up 4 bases, with 12 bases separating them. The CDR3: CASSLGLGTYEQYF. CDR3 DNA: TGTGCCAGCAGTTTAGGTCTGGGGACGTACGAGCAGTACTTC.

The chain links TRBV20-1 to TRBJ2-5, with a possible D match to TRBD2 (6 bases). This CDR3 contains 14 residues. V was cut by 3 bases and J by 1 base, with 12 bases left in between. Germline-derived CDR1 and CDR2 are DFQATT and SNEGSKA (reference sequence). CDR3 bases: TGCAGTGCTAGTGAGATGGGGGGCCAAGAGACCCAGTACTTC. It encodes CSASEMGGQETQYF.

This clonotype showed up many times. The CDR3 loop reads CASSQSLTESEQYF. For the CDR3, the DNA is TGCGCCAGCAGCCAAAGCCTGACAGAGTCCGAGCAGTACTTC. V gene TRBV4-1 combines with J gene TRBJ2-7; TRBD1 might be the D (5 bases). The V end was cut by 2 bases, the J end by 6 bases, with 14 bases between. From germline, CDR1 is MGHRA and CDR2 YSYEKL. The CDR3 contains 14 residues.

The chain is built from TRBV12-5 and TRBJ2-7; D perhaps matches TRBD2 (6 bases). Germline values: CDR1 LGHNT, CDR2 FRNRAP. The ends were cut back, 6 bases at V and 4 bases at J, with 19 bases in the middle. This CDR3 has 15 residues. CDR3 region: CASGGSGDGFYEQYF. The CDR3 coding sequence is TGTGCTAGTGGGGGCTCGGGAGATGGTTTTTACGAGCAGTACTTC.

This clonotype was seen at least ten times. The gene calls are TRBV20-1 and TRBJ1-2; perhaps TRBD1 as D (6 bases). The CDR3 extends over 15 amino acids. Germline assignment: CDR1 DFQATT and CDR2 SNEGSKA (reference sequence). Trimming cost V 4 bases and J 2 bases, with 17 bases left between them. CDR3 DNA sequence: TGCAGTGCTAAACAGGGTGGGCCTATGAACTATGGCTACACCTTC. Amino acids: CSAKQGGPMNYGYTF.

This clonotype showed up many times. The CDR3 spells CASGTSDELLAKNIQYF. For the CDR3, the DNA is TGTGCCAGTGGGACTAGCGACGAGCTACTAGCCAAAAACATTCAGTACTTC. This chain links TRBV11-1 with TRBJ2-4, with 10 bases lining up with TRBD2. The CDR3 is made up of 17 amino acids. V shed 9 bases and J 0 bases; nucleotides not matched to a gene: 11. Germline V gene lookup returns CDR1 SGHAT and CDR2 FQDESV (reference sequence).

This clonotype appeared many times. The chain couples TRBV27 to TRBJ1-1, with no clear D. V shed 2 bases and J shed 4 bases, with 8 bases lying between them. The CDR3 runs 13 residues. CDR1 is MNHEY and CDR2 is SMNVEV in the germline V gene (reference sequence). As DNA, the CDR3 is TGTGCCAGCAGTTTAATGGGGTTCACTGAAGCTTTCTTT. Translating it yields CASSLMGFTEAFF.

This clonotype was seen ten or more times. The chain employs TRBV29-1 and TRBJ2-7, with 9 positions matching TRBD1. The CDR3 is 17 residues long. The V segment lost 1 base and the J segment 2 bases; nucleotides outside the gene matches: 12. Germline assignment: CDR1 SQVTM and CDR2 ANQGSEA. CDR3 amino acids: CSVEGTYRGPPTYEQYF. CDR3 in DNA: TGCAGCGTTGAAGGGACCTACAGGGGGCCCCCCACCTACGAGCAGTACTTC.

In its sample, this clonotype was seen many times. The V and J genes are TRBV29-1 and TRBJ2-7, with 7 bases aligning to TRBD1. The J segment lost 6 bases and the V segment lost 6 bases, leaving 8 bases of the junction unmatched. The CDR3 covers 12 residues. The germline CDR1 and CDR2 sequences are SQVTM and ANQGSEA. CDR3 sequence (DNA): TGCAGCGTCAGACAGGGATTTTCCGAGCAGTACTTC. This gives the protein CSVRQGFSEQYF.

V and J are TRBV12-3 or TRBV12-4 and TRBJ1-1; D gene uncertain. V was cut by 3 bases and J by 4 bases, with 9 bases left in between. The CDR3 totals 13 residues. CDR3 loop: CASSFSTGTEAFF. CDR3 DNA: TGTGCCAGCAGTTTCTCTACGGGCACTGAAGCTTTCTTT.

The chain carries TRBV28 and TRBJ1-5; the D is unclear. Germline V CDR1 and CDR2: MDHEN, SYDVKM. The CDR3 sequence is 15 residues long. V gave up 6 bases and J gave up 4 bases, with 16 bases separating them. The CDR3 loop is CASRLVETENQPQHF. Here the CDR3 DNA reads TGTGCCAGCAGACTGGTAGAAACAGAAAATCAGCCCCAGCATTTT.

The sample holds many counts of this clonotype. The CDR3 coding sequence is TGTGCCAGCAGTGATGTAGCGGGAGTGGAGACCCAGTACTTC. Encoded protein: CASSDVAGVETQYF. The chain joins TRBV6-1 to TRBJ2-5; 9 bases line up with TRBD2. In germline, CDR1 is MNHNS, CDR2 SASEGT. Germline trimming cut 3 bases from V and 5 bases from J; bases unmatched to any gene: 4. The CDR3 is made up of 14 amino acids.

The chain is built from TRBV6-2 or TRBV6-3 and TRBJ1-6; D remains unclear. CDR1 is MNHEY, CDR2 SVGEGT, per germline. Trimming shortened V by 6 bases and J by 4 bases, and 16 bases separated the two germline ends. The CDR3 length is 16 residues. The chain's CDR3 is CASRKGPWGYNSPLHF. The CDR3 DNA follows: TGTGCCAGCAGGAAGGGCCCCTGGGGATATAATTCACCCCTCCACTTT.

Ten or more counts support this clonotype. The chain combines TRBV6-5 with TRBJ1-2, with unresolved D. Trimming removed 0 bases at V and 5 bases at J, with 7 bases between. This CDR3 has 13 amino acids. The germline V gene has CDR1 MNHEY and CDR2 SVGAGI. The CDR3 loop reads CASSYSLMYGYTF. CDR3 sequence (DNA): TGTGCCAGCAGTTACTCCCTTATGTATGGCTACACCTTC.

This clonotype was detected ten times or more. The J gene is TRBJ1-5, the V gene TRBV4-2; D not resolved. Trimming cost V 1 base and J 1 base, with 17 bases left between them. The CDR3 runs to 18 residues. Germline CDR1 LGHNA, CDR2 YNFKEQ. CDR3 protein: CASSQGVGNIRSNQPQHF. CDR3 bases: TGTGCCAGCAGCCAAGGGGTCGGGAACATACGGAGCAATCAGCCCCAGCATTTT.

Concerning this clonotype itself: Germline is not matched at one junction end, which may reflect a read error. The chain couples TRBV7-7 to TRBJ2-5; D gene unclear. CDR3 size: 14 residues. Germline-derived CDR1 and CDR2 are SSHAT and FNYEAQ (reference sequence). As DNA, the CDR3 is TGTGCTAGCAGCTTAAGCCCGGTCCGGGAGACCCAGTACTTC. Protein product: CASSLSPVRETQYF.

In this sample, this clonotype turned up many times. The J gene is TRBJ2-2, the V gene TRBV30; a possible D gene is TRBD1 (7 bases). This CDR3 has 15 residues. Between the trimmed V and J ends, which lost 2 bases and 0 bases, there was a span of 10 bases. In germline, CDR1 is GTSNPN, CDR2 SVGIG (reference sequence). Here the CDR3 reads CAWSRGTANTGELFF. CDR3 in DNA: TGTGCCTGGAGTCGGGGGACAGCGAACACCGGGGAGCTGTTTTTT.

This clonotype was seen repeatedly, ten times or more. The chain links TRBV7-2 to TRBJ1-2, with 11 positions matching TRBD1. Germline V lookup: CDR1 SGHTA, CDR2 FQGNSA. Trimming cost V 5 bases and J 6 bases; bases outside gene matches: 5. The CDR3 spans 14 residues. The CDR3 DNA sequence: TGTGCCAGCAGCCTCGGACAGGGGGCGAATGGCTACACCTTC. It translates to CASSLGQGANGYTF.

This clonotype came up many times. This chain uses TRBV4-1 with TRBJ2-2; 9 bases are shared with TRBD2. The V gene's germline CDR1 is MGHRA and CDR2 YSYEKL. Losses at the gene ends were 2 bases for V and 7 bases for J; bases not matched to a gene: 5. The CDR3 is made up of 15 amino acids. The CDR3 DNA reads as TGCGCCAGCAGCCAACAGGGACTAGCCGGCGGGGAGCTGTTTTTT. Protein product: CASSQQGLAGGELFF.

This clonotype was counted many times. The chain uses TRBV4-3 and TRBJ2-7; TRBD2 matches 10 bases. Losses at the gene ends were 4 bases for V and 1 base for J; bases not matched to a gene: 4. Germline V gives CDR1 LGHNA, CDR2 YSLEER. The CDR3 is 15 residues long. The CDR3 loop is CASSPKREGSYEQYF. The CDR3, as DNA: TGCGCCAGCAGCCCAAAGCGGGAGGGTTCCTACGAGCAGTACTTC.

This clonotype has a single count. The chain recombines TRBV30 with TRBJ1-2; 12 bases fit TRBD1. V was clipped by 2 bases and J by 6 bases; unmatched bases: 7. The germline V gene encodes CDR1 GTSNPN and CDR2 SVGIG (reference sequence). The CDR3 runs to 15 residues. CDR3 in DNA: TGTGCCTGGAGTCCTTGGGGACAGGGGGCTGATGGCTACACCTTC. It translates to CAWSPWGQGADGYTF.

V and J are TRBV6-1 and TRBJ1-2; TRBD1 matches 7 bases. Germline assignment: CDR1 MNHNS and CDR2 SASEGT. V trimming: 2 bases; J trimming: 3 bases; junction bases outside the gene matches: 3. This CDR3 contains 14 residues. The CDR3 protein is CASSEQGDYYGYTF. The CDR3 DNA follows: TGTGCCAGCAGTGAACAGGGGGATTACTATGGCTACACCTTC.

This clonotype was seen repeatedly, ten times or more. The V call is TRBV12-3 or TRBV12-4, the J call TRBJ1-5; D is uncertain. The CDR3 sequence is 16 residues long. Trimming took 0 bases from V and 6 from J, leaving 15 bases between them. This chain's CDR3 is CASSLAAGSEGQPQHF. DNA of the CDR3: TGTGCCAGCAGTTTAGCGGCCGGATCCGAGGGTCAGCCCCAGCATTTT.

The sample holds a few counts of this clonotype. V and J are TRBV6-2 or TRBV6-3 and TRBJ1-2; perhaps TRBD1 as D (6 bases). Trimming took off 0 bases at V and 4 bases at J, with 12 bases between the two ends. Germline lookup yields CDR1 MNHEY and CDR2 SVGEGT. The CDR3 extends over 15 amino acids. The CDR3 protein is CASSYSTGGGYGYTF. CDR3 DNA: TGTGCCAGCAGTTACTCGACAGGCGGGGGCTATGGCTACACCTTC.

This clonotype was detected many times. The chain joins TRBV5-1 to TRBJ1-1; TRBD1 aligns across 9 bases. The CDR3 is made up of 17 amino acids. CDR1 and CDR2 (germline): SGHRS, YFSETQ. The junction had 9 bases not matched to a gene; V was cut back by 2 bases and J by 1 base. Here the CDR3 DNA reads TGCGCCAGCAGCTTCCACTTCGGACAGGGGACGAACACTGAAGCTTTCTTT. Its translation is CASSFHFGQGTNTEAFF.

This clonotype has at least ten counts. The chain uses TRBV12-3 or TRBV12-4 and TRBJ2-5; D may be TRBD1 (6 bases). V lost 8 bases, J lost 2 bases, and 15 bases lay in between. This CDR3 has 14 residues. The chain's CDR3 is CASGTTGIQETQYF. The CDR3 DNA is TGTGCCAGCGGAACAACAGGGATTCAAGAGACCCAGTACTTC.

DNA for the CDR3: TGTGCCAGCAGACGCCGGGACAGACCCTACGAGCAGTACTTC. Translated: CASRRRDRPYEQYF. This chain joins TRBV6-1 and TRBJ2-7, with 7 bases matching TRBD1. Germline trimming cut 6 bases from V and 2 bases from J; bases unmatched to any gene: 7. Germline lookup yields CDR1 MNHNS and CDR2 SASEGT. The CDR3 loop spans 14 amino acids.

This clonotype was found many times. The CDR3 coding sequence is TGTGCCAGCAGACAGGGGATGGTGGATTCACCCCTCCACTTT. It codes for CASRQGMVDSPLHF. This rearrangement joins TRBV12-3 or TRBV12-4 to TRBJ1-6; 7 positions match TRBD1. The J segment lost 8 bases and the V segment lost 6 bases, leaving 7 bases of the junction unmatched. This CDR3 has 14 amino acids.

The V call is TRBV28, the J call TRBJ2-7, with TRBD2 as a possible D gene (5 bases). V lost 3 bases and J lost 0, with 12 bases in between. Per the germline V gene, CDR1 is MDHEN and CDR2 is SYDVKM. The CDR3 contains 15 residues. CDR3 sequence reads: CASSLGGYSSYEQYF. Written as DNA, the CDR3 is TGTGCCAGCAGTTTGGGCGGGTATAGCTCCTACGAGCAGTACTTC.